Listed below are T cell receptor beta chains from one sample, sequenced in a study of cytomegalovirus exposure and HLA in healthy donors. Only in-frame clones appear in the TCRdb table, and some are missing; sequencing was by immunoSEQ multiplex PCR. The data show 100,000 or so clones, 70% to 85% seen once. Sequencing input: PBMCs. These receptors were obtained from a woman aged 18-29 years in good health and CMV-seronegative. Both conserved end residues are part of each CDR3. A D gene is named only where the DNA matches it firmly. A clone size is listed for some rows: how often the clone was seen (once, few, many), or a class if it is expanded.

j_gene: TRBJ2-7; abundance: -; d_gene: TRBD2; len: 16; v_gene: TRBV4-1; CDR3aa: CASSRNGLAEIYEQYF; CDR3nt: TGCGCCAGCAGCCGGAATGGACTAGCGGAGATCTACGAGCAGTACTTC
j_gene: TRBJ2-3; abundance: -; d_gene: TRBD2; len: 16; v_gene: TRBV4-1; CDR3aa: CASSLRTSGRTDTQYF; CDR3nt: TGCGCCAGCAGCCTTCGGACTAGCGGGAGGACAGATACGCAGTATTTT
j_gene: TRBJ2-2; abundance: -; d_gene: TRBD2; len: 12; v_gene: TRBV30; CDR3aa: CAWSSSGGAMFF; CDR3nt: TGTGCCTGGAGTTCTAGCGGGGGGGCGATGTTTTTT
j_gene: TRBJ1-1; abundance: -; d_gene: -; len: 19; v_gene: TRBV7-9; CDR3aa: CASSSTVNNRATEGTEAFF; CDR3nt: TGTGCCAGCAGCAGCACCGTTAATAACAGGGCCACCGAGGGGACTGAAGCTTTCTTT
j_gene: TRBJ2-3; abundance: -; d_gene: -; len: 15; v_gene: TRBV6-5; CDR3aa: CASSYSSGRADTQYF; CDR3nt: TGTGCCAGCAGTTACTCGTCGGGGAGAGCAGATACGCAGTATTTT
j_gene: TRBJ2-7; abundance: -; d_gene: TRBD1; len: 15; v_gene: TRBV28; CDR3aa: CASSPYGTGADEQYF; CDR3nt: TGTGCCAGCAGCCCGTACGGGACAGGAGCGGACGAGCAGTACTTC
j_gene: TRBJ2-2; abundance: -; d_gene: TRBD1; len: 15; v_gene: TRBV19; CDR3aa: CASSKGTAVTGELFF; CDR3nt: TGTGCCAGTAGTAAGGGGACAGCGGTAACCGGGGAGCTGTTTTTT
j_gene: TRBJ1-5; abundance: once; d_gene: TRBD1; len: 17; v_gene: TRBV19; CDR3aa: CASSSQSGTGINQPQHF; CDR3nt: TGTGCCAGTAGTTCTCAATCCGGGACAGGAATAAATCAGCCCCAGCATTTT
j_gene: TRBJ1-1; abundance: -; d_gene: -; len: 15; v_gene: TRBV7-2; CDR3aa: CASSLTSGAFHEAFF; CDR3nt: TGTGCCAGCAGCTTAACCTCAGGGGCATTCCATGAAGCTTTCTTT
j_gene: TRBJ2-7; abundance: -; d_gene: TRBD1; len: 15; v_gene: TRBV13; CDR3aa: CASSATTGGSYEQYF; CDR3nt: TGTGCCAGCAGCGCCACAACAGGGGGCTCCTACGAGCAGTACTTC
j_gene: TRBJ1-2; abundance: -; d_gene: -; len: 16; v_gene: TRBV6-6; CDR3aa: CASSIQGNFGNYGYTF; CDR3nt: TGTGCCAGCAGTATCCAGGGGAACTTCGGAAACTATGGCTACACCTTC
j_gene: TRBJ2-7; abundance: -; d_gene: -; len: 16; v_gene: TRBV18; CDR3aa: CASSPRGGKAAYEQYF; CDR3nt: TGTGCCAGCTCACCACGGGGCGGGAAGGCCGCCTACGAGCAGTACTTC
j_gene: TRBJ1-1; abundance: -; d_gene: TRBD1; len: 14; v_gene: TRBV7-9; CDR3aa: CASSLGGGGTEAFF; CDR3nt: TGTGCCAGCAGCTTAGGAGGGGGCGGGACTGAAGCTTTCTTT
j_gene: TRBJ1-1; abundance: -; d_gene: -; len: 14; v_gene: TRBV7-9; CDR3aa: CASSQTTGNTEAFF; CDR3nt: TGTGCCAGCAGCCAAACGACAGGGAACACTGAAGCTTTCTTT
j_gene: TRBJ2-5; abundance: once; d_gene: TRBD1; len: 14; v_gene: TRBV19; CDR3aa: CASSADRDQETQYF; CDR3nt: TGTGCCAGTAGTGCAGACAGGGACCAAGAGACCCAGTACTTC
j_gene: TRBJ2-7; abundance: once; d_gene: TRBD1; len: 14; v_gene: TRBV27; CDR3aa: CASRRQGGSYEQYF; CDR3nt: TGTGCCAGCAGGCGACAGGGGGGGTCCTACGAGCAGTACTTC
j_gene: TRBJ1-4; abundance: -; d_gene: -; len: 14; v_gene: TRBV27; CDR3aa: CASRLQEASGKLFF; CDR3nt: TGTGCCAGCAGACTACAGGAAGCAAGTGGAAAACTGTTTTTT
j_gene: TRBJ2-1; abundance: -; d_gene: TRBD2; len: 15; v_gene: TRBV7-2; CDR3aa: CASSLVGGGYNEQFF; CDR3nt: TGTGCCAGCAGCTTAGTGGGCGGGGGATACAATGAGCAGTTCTTC
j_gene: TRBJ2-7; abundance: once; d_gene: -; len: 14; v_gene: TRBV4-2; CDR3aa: CASSQISGNYEQYF; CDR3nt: TGTGCCAGCAGCCAGATAAGCGGAAACTACGAGCAGTACTTC
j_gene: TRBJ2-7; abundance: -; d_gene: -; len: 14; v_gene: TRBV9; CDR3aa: CASSVGSHTYEQYF; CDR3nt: TGTGCCAGCAGCGTAGGCTCGCACACCTACGAGCAGTACTTC
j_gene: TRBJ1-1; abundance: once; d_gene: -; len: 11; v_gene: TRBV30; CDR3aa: CAWSFLGGAFF; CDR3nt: TGTGCCTGGAGTTTTCTGGGGGGAGCTTTCTTT
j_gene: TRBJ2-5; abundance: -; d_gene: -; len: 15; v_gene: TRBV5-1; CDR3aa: CASSEVLEEGETQYF; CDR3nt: TGCGCCAGCAGCGAGGTTTTAGAGGAAGGAGAGACCCAGTACTTC
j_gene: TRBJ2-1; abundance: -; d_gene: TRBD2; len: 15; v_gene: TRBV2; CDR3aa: CASSVLAGSYNEQFF; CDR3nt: TGTGCCAGCAGTGTGCTAGCGGGATCCTACAATGAGCAGTTCTTC